This T cell receptor beta chain comes out of a study of graft-versus-host responses after intestinal transplantation (dated by TCRdb to the early 2020s). Looking at the study overall: The transplants that recipients got were multivisceral, liver-intestinal, or isolated intestinal. Every recipient was given anti-thymocyte globulin induction, followed by roughly 3 years of maintenance tacrolimus and steroids. Bulk TCR-beta CDR3 sequencing was used to track graft-versus-host and host-versus-graft alloreactive T cell clones in the graft, circulation and bone marrow after intestinal transplantation. To identify alloreactive clones, pre-transplant mixed lymphocyte reaction products were sequenced and compared with unstimulated pre-transplant donor and recipient T cells. A cohort of 24 intestinal transplant recipients, including one retransplant, was enrolled, and a few patients lacking pretransplant specimens were excluded. Donor T cell macrochimerism was defined as a peak of at least 4% donor T cells among recipient peripheral blood mononuclear cells. Instead of going to the commercial service, samples from a few later patients were sequenced in-house on an Illumina MiSeq and processed with MiXCR. The investigation overall reported the following: GvH clones turned up in recipient bone marrow, with some appearing earlier in ileal mucosa or blood, a pattern consistent with an intestinal mucosal origin. Conclusions were limited by the relatively low number and heterogeneity of intestinal transplant patients. High GvH to HvG T cell clonal ratios were observed in the allografts of patients with donor T cell macrochimerism. Early after transplant, peak levels of circulating GvH clones were found to be associated with declines in HvG clones.

The library was built by means of the immunoSEQ multiplex PCR assay. For most patients, genomic DNA was subjected to high-throughput TCR-beta CDR3 sequencing by Adaptive Biotechnologies. Processing in the source paper ran as follows. Adaptive's ImmunoSEQ software was the source of the TCR sequencing data for around 20 patients, while three other patients were processed with MiXCR and VDJtools. CDR3 nucleotide sequences shared between donor and recipient were removed because the origin of such sequences could not be assigned. To count as alloreactive, a clone needed at least 2-fold expansion over unstimulated cells and a minimum CFSE-low frequency of 0.002% (template counts) or 0.001% (read counts). Mappable clones were those detected in sequenced pre-transplant spleen, lymph node, or MLR CFSE-low populations of the donor or recipient. The cumulative frequency of alloreactive clones was calculated as a percentage of all sequences, weighted by copy number. This is the immuneACCESS table as TCRdb keeps it, with only in-frame sequences that have V and J called. A part of the clones is gone; compared with another copy, unresolved V genes explain less than half, and the rest is unexplained. V, J and clone size were drawn from that table, and D and trimming were deduced from the DNA. The sample contains tens of thousands of clones, less than 95% of them found a single time. The ten largest account for about 0.56% of the sample.

Blood samples were collected up to 4 times in the first month after transplant and then at least monthly when available. V loses 4 bases, J loses 8 bases, and the germline ends lie 10 bases apart. The CDR1 and CDR2 encoded by the germline V gene are SGHDT and YYEEEE. The CDR3 starts with the cysteine, ends with the phenylalanine, and has 13 residues. The only DNA kept is the CDR3, 39 bases in frame from the first base. With respect to this clone: The antigen it binds to is not known. No quality values exist for individual bases; no much larger clone is one base distant.

Recombination joined TRBV5-6 with TRBJ1-6; the D gene is not confidently resolved. The sequence came from a human patient who received an intestinal transplant, so some T cells may come from the graft donor. Sequencing was performed on PBMCs, taken 156 days after intestinal transplant. The DNA sequence is as follows: TGTGCCAGCAGCCTAGGATCCTATTCACCCCTCCACTTT. It encodes CASSLGSYSPLHF.